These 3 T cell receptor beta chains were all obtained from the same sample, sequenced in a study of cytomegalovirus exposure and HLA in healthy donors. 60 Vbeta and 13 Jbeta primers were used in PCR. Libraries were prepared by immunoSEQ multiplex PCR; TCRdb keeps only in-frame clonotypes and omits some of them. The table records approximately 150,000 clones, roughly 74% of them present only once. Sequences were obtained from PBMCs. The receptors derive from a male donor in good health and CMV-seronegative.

DNA of the CDR3: TGTGCCAGCAGTGCTAGCGGGGGGTCTGGAGATACGCAGTATTTT. Translating it yields CASSASGGSGDTQYF. The chain has TRBV6-4 and TRBJ2-3; TRBD2 matches at 11 bases. Losses at the gene ends were 4 bases for V and 5 bases for J; bases not matched to a gene: 5. Germline CDR1 is MRHNA and CDR2 is SNTAGT. This CDR3 is 15 amino acids long.

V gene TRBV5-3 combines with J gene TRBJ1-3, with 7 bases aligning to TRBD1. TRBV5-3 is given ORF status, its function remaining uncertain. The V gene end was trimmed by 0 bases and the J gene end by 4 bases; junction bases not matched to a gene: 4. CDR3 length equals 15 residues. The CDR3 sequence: CARSLDEGQGNTIYF. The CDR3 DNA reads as TGTGCCAGAAGCTTGGACGAGGGACAGGGAAACACCATATATTTT.

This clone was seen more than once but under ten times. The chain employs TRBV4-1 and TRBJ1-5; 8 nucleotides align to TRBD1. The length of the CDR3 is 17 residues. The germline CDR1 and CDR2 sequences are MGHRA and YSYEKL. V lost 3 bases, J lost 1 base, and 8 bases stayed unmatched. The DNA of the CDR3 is TGCGCCAGCAGCCACAAGTTCGGGACAGGAAGCAATCAGCCCCAGCATTTT. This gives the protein CASSHKFGTGSNQPQHF.